The TCR beta chain under discussion was sequenced for a study of T cells in Graves' hyperthyroidism and ophthalmopathy (dated by TCRdb to about 2019). The study in broad terms: Peripheral blood was sampled at the time of initial diagnosis, prior to any treatment. To identify distinguishing TCR V-J signatures, a discovery cohort of about 95 patients was used, comprising 40 to 45 with Graves' ophthalmopathy and 57 with stable Graves' hyperthyroidism. Prospective prediction of ophthalmopathy was tested in an independent validation cohort consisting of some 18 hyperthyroidism patients and about 17 patients who later progressed to ophthalmopathy. The 95 to 100 discovery patients were randomly divided into training and test sets at a 7:3 ratio. In several Graves' hyperthyroidism patients, the study also compared T-cell repertoires from thyroid tissue with T-cell repertoires from blood. Once sampling was done, hyperthyroidism patients were given methimazole at a starting dose of 30 mg daily, whereas ophthalmopathy patients were given high-dose intravenous methylprednisolone. The paper describes TCR Vbeta CDR3 sequencing of 140 or so peripheral blood samples, made up of some 40 ophthalmopathy patients, approximately 73 hyperthyroidism patients and 17 progressor patients.

Overall study outcomes, separate from this receptor: Sample size was not statistically predetermined, and investigators were not blinded to group allocation. Most expanded thyroid clonotypes (frequency above 0.001) were also found in blood, which suggests that blood repertoires may mirror thyroid immune responses. In cross-validation, a model built on a 13 V-J signature told ophthalmopathy apart from stable hyperthyroidism with over 85% sensitivity and 81% to 82% specificity, and in testing the same model reached 80%/75%. In validation, progression to ophthalmopathy was predicted by the model with 55% to 71% sensitivity and 72.22% specificity, a median of around 5.9 months before onset.

A patient counted as having stable Graves' hyperthyroidism if no progression to ophthalmopathy occurred over 18 months of follow-up. Hyperthyroidism patients were newly diagnosed, with disease duration under 2 months, and aged 18 to 65 years. Patients with uncontrolled infections, other autoimmune diseases, pregnancy or lactation were excluded. Diagnoses relied on clinical symptoms, serum thyroxine and TRAb, thyroid ultrasound and orbital computed tomography. PBMCs were isolated from 7.5 to 10 ml of fresh peripheral blood by Ficoll-Paque density gradient centrifugation. Total RNA was extracted using Trizol reagent, and RNA quality was assessed on an Agilent 2100 Bioanalyzer. Amplification of TCR beta CDR3 regions was carried out from RNA transcripts. For the first round of RT-PCR on the TCR CDR3, the HTBI primer set was used together with the Qiagen OneStep RT-PCR kit. A second multiplex PCR round built the libraries, followed by size selection and purification. The libraries were sequenced on an Illumina HiSeq2000 using paired-end 100 bp reads. On the study's bioinformatics: SOAPnuke was used to process the raw data, throwing out any read that contained adapters or uncalled bases, had a mean Phred below 15, or lacked an exact constant-primer or identifier match. High-quality paired reads were merged with COPE v1.2.5, and unique nucleotide sequences were defined as clonotypes. MiTCR v1.1 was used to align the clonotypes against IMGT TRBV, TRBD and TRBJ reference segments. Only V-J combinations with frequency above 0.0001, covering 99% to 99.2% of repertoires, were analysed. A TCS score was defined as the ratio of F50 (clonal expansion) to E x V (chaos), with BLOSUM62-based TCRdist applied between CDR3 peptides within each V-J. Welch's t-statistics and random forest reduced some 510 V-J features to fewer than 15, which were used in a naive Bayes classifier (R e1071). The Morisita-Horn index was used to measure how similar the thyroid and blood repertoires were. TCRdb reran the public reads through fastp at Q25 and MiXCR, keeping productive beta chains. Entries are consolidated by CDR3 protein sequence, retaining the most common genes and DNA. In this record, the V and J calls reflect TCRdb's handling and not the investigators' own analysis. This sample gives some 800,000 distinct CDR3 sequences in total; roughly 37% of them show up just once. The ten largest clones add up to 8.9% of the sample.

This clonotype has only one observation. Which antigen it targets is not known. No much larger clone is present one base from it, and per-base qualities are unavailable. One read alone is a weak basis. This sequence originates from a man aged 18 to 30 with Graves' hyperthyroidism. Sequences were obtained from blood.

The CDR3 region has the sequence CASIAGQGALGYTF. The sequenced DNA is TGTGCCAGTATCGCGGGACAGGGGGCGTTGGGCTACACCTTC. The chain links TRBV19 with TRBJ1-2; the central 12 bases match TRBD1. After removal of 7 bases from V and 8 bases from J, the junction retains 8 bases not matched to a gene. CDR1 and CDR2, looked up from the germline V gene (reference sequence), are LNHDA and SQIVND. The cysteine opens and the phenylalanine closes a CDR3 of 14 amino acids. Here the CDR3 DNA is all that survives: 42 bases in frame from base 1.